The sequence of this T cell receptor beta chain was determined in a study of blood T cell repertoires in COVID-19. Looking at the study overall: COVID-19 samples collected from the United States, Italy and Spain covered acute and convalescent phases. Sample material is recorded as cDNA or gDNA derived from T cells, B-cell-depleted T cells, or PBMCs.

Per the original data handling: Estimation of nucleated cell counts relied on the amplification of reference gene primers. TCRdb's table, derived via immunoSEQ multiplex PCR, lists solely in-frame clones and lacks some. V, J and clone size were drawn from that table, and D and trimming were deduced from the DNA. The profile shows approximately 290,000 clones, around 91% of them singletons. V was shortened by 6 bases and J by 3 bases, with 8 bases between the two germline ends. The CDR3 consists of 13 residues. The germline gives CDR1 KGHSH, CDR2 LQKENI. The receptor was derived from an older woman with acute or convalescent COVID-19. The sequenced material came from peripheral blood. The J gene is TRBJ1-4, the V gene TRBV18; the D is unclear. The DNA of the CDR3 is TGTGCCAGCTCCCCGGTCGCTAATGAAAAACTGTTTTTT. Translated: CASSPVANEKLFF.